The 14 T cell receptor beta chains below come from one sample, sequenced in a study of T cell responses to AZD1222 COVID-19 vaccine. The data were produced by immunoSEQ multiplex PCR, yet TCRdb's version contains in-frame clones alone and is incomplete. The top ten hold 25% of the sample, which has about 42,000 clones, approximately 89% seen once. The source material was peripheral blood, sampled 28 days after the second AZD1222 dose. Receptors originate from an adult who received the AZD1222 COVID-19 vaccine.

The CDR3 DNA reads TGCAGTGCTAGTATCACAGTAAACTCCTACGAGCAGTACTTC. Translation: CSASITVNSYEQYF. This sequence joins TRBV20-1 and TRBJ2-7; D is ambiguous. The CDR3 extends over 14 amino acids. CDR1 and CDR2 from the germline V gene are DFQATT and SNEGSKA (reference sequence). With 3 bases removed from V and 0 bases from J, the gap between germline ends came to 12 bases.

This clone was counted once. This chain connects TRBV5-1 to TRBJ1-1; D possibly corresponds to TRBD1 (5 bases). V shed 4 bases and J shed 1 base, with 14 bases lying between them. There are 15 residues in the CDR3. Germline values: CDR1 SGHRS, CDR2 YFSETQ. This chain's CDR3 is CASSDQGGWNTEAFF. In DNA, the CDR3 is TGCGCCAGCAGCGATCAGGGCGGGTGGAACACTGAAGCTTTCTTT.

The genes are TRBV10-2 and TRBJ2-7, with TRBD1 matching over 11 bases. The CDR3 extends over 13 amino acids. J was trimmed by 6 bases and V by 10 bases; bases with no gene match: 8. Looked up from germline, CDR1 is WSHSY and CDR2 is SAAADI. This chain's CDR3 is CATLGTGGTEQYF. The CDR3 bases are TGCGCCACCCTAGGGACAGGGGGAACCGAGCAGTACTTC.

V gene TRBV10-3 combines with J gene TRBJ1-4; tentative D call: TRBD1 (5 bases). Germline CDR1 and CDR2: ENHRY and SYGVKD. The V and J ends lost 6 bases and 4 bases respectively, with 18 bases between them. The CDR3 has 16 amino acids. CDR3 nucleotides: TGTGCCATCAGCCCGAGGGGTGGGATAGATAATGAAAAACTGTTTTTT. Translated: CAISPRGGIDNEKLFF.

V gene TRBV7-9 combines with J gene TRBJ2-2; a weak D match, TRBD2 (6 bases). CDR3 length: 15 residues. The ends were cut back, 3 bases at V and 0 bases at J, with 8 bases in the middle. The germline V gene has CDR1 SEHNR and CDR2 FQNEAQ (reference sequence). The DNA for the CDR3 is TGTGCCAGCAGCTTGTGGGGGGCGAACACCGGGGAGCTGTTTTTT. It codes for CASSLWGANTGELFF.

This clone came up a few times. V and J are TRBV21-1 and TRBJ2-7; TRBD2, as called in the table, went unchecked against the DNA. TRBV21-1 is assigned pseudogene status. The CDR3 is 13 amino acids. CDR3 in amino acids: CASLPPQAYEQYF. The CDR3 region has the DNA TGTGCCAGCCTACCCCCCCAAGCCTACGAGCAGTACTTC.

J is TRBJ1-5 and V is TRBV21-1. TRBV21-1 is designated a pseudogene. The CDR3 is made up of 15 amino acids. The CDR3 sequence is CASSKAIRGRQPQHF. In DNA form, the CDR3 reads TGTGCCAGCAGCAAAGCGATCCGGGGGCGTCAGCCCCAGCATTTT.

In its sample, this clone was seen a few times. One junction end disagrees with the germline gene, perhaps due to a read error. The chain employs TRBV2 and TRBJ1-5; a possible D gene is TRBD1 (5 bases). Per the germline V gene, CDR1 is SNHLY and CDR2 is FYNNEI. CDR3 size: 14 residues. The DNA of the CDR3 is TGTGCCAGCAGGGAAGGGAGTGGGGGTCAGCCCCAGCATTTT. This translates into CASREGSGGQPQHF.

The CDR3 DNA sequence: TGTGCCAGCTCTCGGGACGGCCCCTACGAGCAGTACTTC. It encodes CASSRDGPYEQYF. The chain links TRBV18 to TRBJ2-7; possibly TRBD1 or TRBD2 for D (5 bases each). The V gene's germline CDR1 is KGHSH and CDR2 LQKENI. Trimming took off 6 bases at V and 2 bases at J, with 11 bases between the two ends. This CDR3 has 13 residues.

CDR3: CAISQTGGPTEAFF. The CDR3 nucleotides read TGTGCCATCAGCCAGACAGGGGGCCCGACTGAAGCTTTCTTT. The chain links TRBV10-3 to TRBJ1-1; 10 bases match TRBD1. This CDR3 region has 14 residues. The germline gives CDR1 ENHRY, CDR2 SYGVKD. After removal of 6 bases from V and 5 bases from J, the junction contained 6 bases not matched to a gene.

V and J are TRBV6-2 or TRBV6-3 and TRBJ1-5; no firm D call. The ends were cut back, 4 bases at V and 5 bases at J, with 6 bases in the middle. Germline lookup yields CDR1 MNHEY and CDR2 SVGEGT. The CDR3 covers 12 residues. CDR3 sequence reads: CASSFSDQPQHF. For the CDR3, the DNA is TGTGCCAGCAGTTTCTCTGATCAGCCCCAGCATTTT.

The V call is TRBV9, the J call TRBJ2-2, with 7 bases aligning to TRBD1. The J segment lost 4 bases and the V segment lost 3 bases, leaving 6 bases of the junction unmatched. Germline values: CDR1 SGDLS, CDR2 YYNGEE. The CDR3 consists of 15 residues. Written as DNA, the CDR3 is TGTGCCAGCAGCGACCAGGGGGTGGGCACCGGGGAGCTGTTTTTT. Its translation: CASSDQGVGTGELFF.

This rearrangement joins TRBV7-8 to TRBJ2-5; tentative D call: TRBD2 (5 bases). V lost 1 base and J 3 bases, leaving 9 bases between the germline ends. CDR3 size: 14 residues. CDR1 and CDR2 from the germline V gene are SGHVS and FQNEAQ. The CDR3 region is CASSLDRGKETQYF. For the CDR3, the DNA is TGTGCCAGCAGCTTAGATCGGGGTAAAGAGACCCAGTACTTC.

This chain links TRBV18 with TRBJ2-5; D unresolved. V shed 0 bases and J shed 5 bases, with 7 bases lying between them. CDR1 KGHSH and CDR2 LQKENI come from the germline V gene. The CDR3 length is 13 residues. The CDR3 here is CASSPPLAETQYF. In nucleotides, the CDR3 is TGTGCCAGCTCACCACCACTCGCGGAGACCCAGTACTTC.